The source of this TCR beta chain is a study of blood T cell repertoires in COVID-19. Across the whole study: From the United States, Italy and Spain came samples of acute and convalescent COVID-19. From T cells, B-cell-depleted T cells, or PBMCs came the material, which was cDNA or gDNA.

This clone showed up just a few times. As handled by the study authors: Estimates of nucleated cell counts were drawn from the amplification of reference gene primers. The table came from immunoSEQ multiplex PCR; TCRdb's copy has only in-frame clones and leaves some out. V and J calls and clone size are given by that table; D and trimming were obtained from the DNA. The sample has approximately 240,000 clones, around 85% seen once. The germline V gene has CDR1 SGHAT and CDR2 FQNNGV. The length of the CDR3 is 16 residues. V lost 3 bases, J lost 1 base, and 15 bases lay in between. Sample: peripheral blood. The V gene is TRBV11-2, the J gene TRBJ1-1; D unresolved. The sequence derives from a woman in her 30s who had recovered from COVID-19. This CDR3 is CASSFPRGGENTEAFF. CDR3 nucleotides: TGTGCCAGCAGCTTCCCTCGCGGAGGCGAGAACACTGAAGCTTTCTTT.